This T cell receptor delta chain was retrieved from a study of gamma-delta T cells after stem cell transplantation. J was trimmed by 0 bases and V by 3 bases; bases with no gene match: 7. This CDR3 spans 16 amino acids. Germline CDR1 reads GEAIGNYY; CDR2 reads EKD. In this sample, this clone turned up a few times. TCRdb called clones from the RT-PCR reads again using CATT. In the table there are around 13,000 delta-chain clones, about 32% of which are singletons. The sequenced material came from gamma-delta T cells. The gene calls are TRDV2 and TRDJ1; 9 bases line up with TRDD3. The origin of this receptor is a human donor. It is not recorded whose cells these are; they may come from a transplant donor. CDR3 bases: TGTGCCTGTGACGATCCTGGGGGATCTTACACCGATAAACTCATCTTT. Amino acid sequence: CACDDPGGSYTDKLIF.